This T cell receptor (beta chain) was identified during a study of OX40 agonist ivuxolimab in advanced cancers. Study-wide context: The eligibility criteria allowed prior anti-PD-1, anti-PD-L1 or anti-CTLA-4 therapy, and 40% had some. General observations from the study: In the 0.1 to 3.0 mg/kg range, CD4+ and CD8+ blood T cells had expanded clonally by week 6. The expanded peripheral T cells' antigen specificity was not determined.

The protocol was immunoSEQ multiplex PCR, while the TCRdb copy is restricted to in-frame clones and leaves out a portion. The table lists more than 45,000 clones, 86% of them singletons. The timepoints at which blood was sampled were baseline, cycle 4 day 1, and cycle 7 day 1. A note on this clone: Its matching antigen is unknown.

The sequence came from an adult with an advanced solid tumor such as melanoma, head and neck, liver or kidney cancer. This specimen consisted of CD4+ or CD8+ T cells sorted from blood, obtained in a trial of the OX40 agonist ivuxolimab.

The DNA for the CDR3 is TGTGCCTGGAGTGTAATCACCCGAGGGCAGCCCCAGCATTTT. The encoded protein is CAWSVITRGQPQHF. V gene TRBV30 combines with J gene TRBJ1-5; the D is unclear. V was pared by 0 bases and J by 7 bases, with 13 bases between. The germline CDR1 and CDR2 sequences are GTSNPN and SVGIG (reference sequence). The CDR3 is 14 amino acids.